The clone carrying this TCR beta chain was recorded only once. The antigen is undetermined. The data were taken from a study of PD-L1 blockade in urothelial cancer. Study context: Counts from blood samples showed a median of about 150,000 T cells.

Overall study results and limits: At the 3-week point, tumor-associated blood clones expanded more in durable-benefit patients.

Specified time point: peripheral blood 6 weeks after treatment start. All patients handed over anywhere from 1 to 8 samples, pretreatment and on-treatment. The CDR3 loop spans 19 amino acids. Germline trimming cut 4 bases from V and 0 bases from J; bases unmatched to any gene: 12. Per the germline V gene, CDR1 is SGHRS and CDR2 is YFSETQ. Clones were read by immunoSEQ multiplex PCR, and TCRdb kept only the in-frame ones, dropping some. The repertoire holds 46,000 or so clones, with around 88% as singletons. This specimen was PBMCs, taken around atezolizumab (anti-PD-L1) treatment. V gene TRBV5-1 combines with J gene TRBJ2-7; 14 nucleotides align to TRBD2. The receptor was isolated from a man aged 55 to 70 with urothelial cancer. The CDR3: CASSHPRGLAGVSSYEQYF. The CDR3 nucleotides read TGCGCCAGCAGCCACCCTAGGGGACTAGCGGGGGTGAGCTCCTACGAGCAGTACTTC. Together with reference TRBV5-1 and TRBJ2-7, the CDR3 gives the full variable domain: KAGVTQTPRYLIKTRGQQVTLSCSPISGHRSVSWYQQTPGQGLQFLFEYFSETQRNKGNFPGRFSGRQFSNSRSEMNVSTLELGDSALYLCASSHPRGLAGVSSYEQYFGPGTRLTVT.